This T cell receptor (beta chain) was obtained from a study of beta chain features in type 1 diabetes. Study in general: Researchers looked at 85 million to 110 million sorted cells across all samples. Regarding the study as a whole: Among all four CD4+ subsets, Type 1 diabetes patients had TCRB CDR3s that were moderately but significantly shorter. PCR might preferentially amplify shorter templates, equally in patients and controls. In comparison with healthy donors, patients had naive, central memory and Treg TCRB repertoires that appeared more similar.

This clone was counted a few times. Its specificity is not known. Reverse transcription of all isolated RNA meant that expressed TCRB transcripts were sequenced. Produced via immunoSEQ multiplex PCR; TCRdb's table is partial and in-frame only. The table has 600,000 to 750,000 clones, around 12% seen once. The sample was naive CD4+ T cells from blood. This receptor was obtained from a man aged 30 to 39 with type 1 diabetes.

CDR3 coding DNA: TGTGCCAGCAGCTTGGGTGGCTCCTATAATTCACCCCTCCACTTT. This translates into CASSLGGSYNSPLHF. The gene calls are TRBV7-2 and TRBJ1-6; no clear D. Germline V gives CDR1 SGHTA, CDR2 FQGNSA. CDR3 size: 15 residues. V was clipped by 3 bases and J by 0 bases, with 6 bases between them.